The clone carrying this T cell receptor (beta chain) has just one count. What it binds is not known. CDR1 and CDR2 (germline): ENHRY, SYGVKD. CDR3 length: 16 residues. V dropped 0 bases and J dropped 0 bases, with 11 bases sitting between them. Time point noted: newly diagnosed GD, antithyroid drugs for less than 3 months. Extracted RNA from PBMCs served as the source of the TCR library. Per American Thyroid Association guidelines, Graves' disease was diagnosed. This sample was included in a study of regulatory T cells in long-lasting Graves disease. Findings and limits, study-wide: Gene preferences differed: TRBV28, TRBJ1-2, TRBJ2-5 in persistent cases.

The TCR beta library used iRepertoire HTBI primers with Arm-PCR amplification of CDR3. TCRdb fed the multiplex PCR reads into MiXCR, producing one record per CDR3 protein. The sample carries about 460,000 distinct CDR3 sequences, approximately 14% recorded once. This same sample was also taken into another study, of T cells in Graves' hyperthyroidism and ophthalmopathy. From that second work: First-round RT-PCR targeting the TCR CDR3 was performed with the HTBI primer set.

The source is a woman aged 50 to 60 with Graves disease. The chain joins TRBV10-3 to TRBJ2-5; possibly TRBD1 or TRBD2 for D (7 bases each). Sequencing used peripheral blood mononuclear cells (PBMCs), obtained at new diagnosis, from a patient treated with antithyroid drugs. CDR3 sequence reads: CAISESRGGYQETQYF. CDR3 in DNA: TGTGCCATCAGTGAGTCCAGGGGGGGCTACCAAGAGACCCAGTACTTC.